The text below deals with one T cell receptor beta chain. Its antigen is still unknown. Once RNA had been extracted, it was reverse transcribed into cDNA to act as the sequencing template. Here immunoSEQ multiplex PCR was the method, and the copy in TCRdb shows in-frame clones only, minus some. The sample records about 110,000 clones, 45% to 60% being singletons. This CDR3 region has 12 residues. Trimming cost V 5 bases and J 5 bases, with 9 bases left between them. CDR1 is MDHEN, CDR2 SYDVKM, per germline. The data were taken from a study of CD8+ T cells in alopecia areata. Notes on the study in general: Higher clonality was seen in lesional scalp than in normal scalp, especially in alopecia totalis/universalis. Whereas mice showed it more clearly, TCR sharing across patients was murkier, possibly because of HLA.

This TCR was recovered from a human donor with alopecia areata. The sequencing input was NKG2D-low CD8+ T cells sorted from blood. The chain is built from TRBV28 and TRBJ2-5; D not certain. The CDR3 bases are TGTGCCAGCAGTCCGTCGATGGAGACCCAGTACTTC. It translates to CASSPSMETQYF.